This TCR beta chain was identified during a study of blood T cell repertoires in COVID-19. Study overall: Sample material is recorded as cDNA or gDNA derived from T cells, B-cell-depleted T cells, or PBMCs.

In the original processing: Amplification of reference gene primers was used by the study to estimate nucleated cell counts. The assay was immunoSEQ multiplex PCR, and TCRdb's table has in-frame clones only and misses some. V and J calls and clone size are those listed in that table; D and trimming were worked out from the DNA. The table includes around 220,000 clones, around nine tenths detected once. Germline V CDR1 and CDR2: KGHSH, LQKENI. This CDR3 comprises 15 residues. With V trimmed by 6 bases and J by 2 bases, 7 bases remained unmatched. Cohort allocation depended upon clinical history that participants reported. Before being deemed recovered, Cohort 3 donors had two negative PCRs, clearance, or symptom resolution.

This TCR was recovered from a woman younger than 30 who had recovered from COVID-19. The sample taken for sequencing was PBMCs or T cells enriched from blood (not recorded which). The rearrangement links TRBV18 to TRBJ1-3; 7 nucleotides line up with TRBD1. CDR3 in amino acids: CASSQAGGPGNTIYF. CDR3 sequence (DNA): TGTGCCAGCTCTCAGGCAGGGGGTCCTGGAAACACCATATATTTT.